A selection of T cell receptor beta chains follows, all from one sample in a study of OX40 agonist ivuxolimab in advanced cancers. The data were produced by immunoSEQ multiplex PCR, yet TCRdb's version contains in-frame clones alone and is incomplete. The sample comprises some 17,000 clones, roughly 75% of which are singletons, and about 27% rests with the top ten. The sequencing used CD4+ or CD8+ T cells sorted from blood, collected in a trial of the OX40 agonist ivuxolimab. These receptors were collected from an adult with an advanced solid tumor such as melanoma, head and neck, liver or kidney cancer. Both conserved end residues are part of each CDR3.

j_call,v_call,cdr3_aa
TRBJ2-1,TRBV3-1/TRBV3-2,CASSQAFF
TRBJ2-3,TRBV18,CASPPSDRLSTDTQYF
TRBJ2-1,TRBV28,CASSLLRSNEQFF
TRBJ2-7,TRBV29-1,CSVEAGGWSYEQYF
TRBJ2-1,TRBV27,CASSFSGQGSLGYNEQFF
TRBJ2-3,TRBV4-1,CASSQDGLAGDTQYF
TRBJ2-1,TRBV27,CASSLLGTSGTDWDEQFF
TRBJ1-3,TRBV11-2,CASSESGGWGQRNTIYF
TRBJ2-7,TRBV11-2,CASRTTGGYEQYF
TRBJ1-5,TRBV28,CASSLYTGGRNQPQHF
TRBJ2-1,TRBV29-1,CSVEDPGLAGSSYNEQFF
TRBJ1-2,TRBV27,CASSLGDRDGYTF
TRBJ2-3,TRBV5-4,CASSSTSGGTDTQYF
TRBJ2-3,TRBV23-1,CASSQPGQGDTDTQYF
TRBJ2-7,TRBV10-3,CAISESKLTSVRSYEQYF
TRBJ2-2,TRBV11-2,CASSLGTGSRTGELFF
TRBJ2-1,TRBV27,CASSPPQNNEQFF
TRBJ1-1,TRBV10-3,CAISEGQPYTEAFF
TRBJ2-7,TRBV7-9,CASSFGIASYEQYF
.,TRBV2,CASSGGRRISYEQYF
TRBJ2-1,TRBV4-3,CASSQGRAGVQFF
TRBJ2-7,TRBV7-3,CASSLSGTKTYEQYF
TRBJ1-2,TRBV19,CASSIGTGGGYTF
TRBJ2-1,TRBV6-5,CASTLTSGWYNEQFF
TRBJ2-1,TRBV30,CAWSVFDYNEQFF
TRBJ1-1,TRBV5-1,CASSLGQGVTEAFF
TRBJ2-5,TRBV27,CASSPGLAGVGETQYF
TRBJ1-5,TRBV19,CASKTNRDSNQPQHF
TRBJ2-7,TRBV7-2,CASRIGTRGEQYF
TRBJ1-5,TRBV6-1,CASSETLNQPQHF
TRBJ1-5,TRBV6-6,CASTDTYQPQHF
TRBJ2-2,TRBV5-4,CASSFNAGELFF
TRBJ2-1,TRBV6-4,CASRGAGFEQFF
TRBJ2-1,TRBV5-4,CASSSSGRASIDEQFF
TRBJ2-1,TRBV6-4,CASSETGLAGVVEQFF
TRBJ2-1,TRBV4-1,CASSQDTSGPFPSSYNEQFF
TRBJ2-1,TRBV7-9,CASSLSTGWDNEQFF
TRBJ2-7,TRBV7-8,CASSSSQGVRYEQYF
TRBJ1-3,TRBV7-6,CASSLATWGIRNTIYF
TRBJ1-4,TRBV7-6,CASSLRADRGNEKLFF
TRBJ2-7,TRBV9,CASSVGTYGGDEQYF
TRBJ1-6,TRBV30,CAWSGTGGIYNSPLHF
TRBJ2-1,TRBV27,CASSLSTTSGSSYEQFF
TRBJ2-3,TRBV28,CASTDETGGTDTQYF
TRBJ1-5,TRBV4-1,CASSQEGSNQPQHF